This TCR beta chain was captured by sequencing in a study of cytomegalovirus exposure and HLA in healthy donors. Study information: Out of 398 genotyped donors, about 80% belonged to the Caucasian-associated ancestry cluster. Study-wide results and limits: In a later analysis, TCR beta V- and J-gene trimming showed a link to a missense DCLRE1C variant.

About this clone: Antigen: not known.

This PCR relied on a set of 60 Vbeta primers and 13 Jbeta primers. The repertoire was sequenced with immunoSEQ multiplex PCR; TCRdb's copy has only in-frame clones and lacks some. The repertoire holds some 140,000 clones, roughly 80% seen once, with around 8.1% in the top ten. Trimming took 4 bases from V and 4 from J; bases not matched to a gene: 3. CDR1 is LNHNV, CDR2 YYDKDF, per germline (reference sequence). The CDR3 totals 14 residues. Healthy bone marrow donors formed the donor group. This chain joins TRBV15 and TRBJ1-2, with 10 bases matching TRBD1. The sequencing sample was made of PBMCs. The sequence derives from a woman aged 45-65 years in good health and CMV-seropositive. CDR3 DNA sequence: TGTGCCACCAGCATGGGACAGGGGAGCTATGGCTACACCTTC. Protein: CATSMGQGSYGYTF.